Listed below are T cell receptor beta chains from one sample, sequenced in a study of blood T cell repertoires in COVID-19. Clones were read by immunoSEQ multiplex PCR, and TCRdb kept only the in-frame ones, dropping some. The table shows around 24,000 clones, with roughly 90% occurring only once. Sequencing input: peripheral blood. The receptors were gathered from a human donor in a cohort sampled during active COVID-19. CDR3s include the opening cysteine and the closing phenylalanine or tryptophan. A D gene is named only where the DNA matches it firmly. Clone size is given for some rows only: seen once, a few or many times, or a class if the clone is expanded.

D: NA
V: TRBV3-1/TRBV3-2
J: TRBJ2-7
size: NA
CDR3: CASSQDRSLDEQYF
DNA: TGTGCCAGCAGCCAAGATCGTAGCCTCGACGAGCAGTACTTC

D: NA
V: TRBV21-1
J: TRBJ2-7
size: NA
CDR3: CASSKAPNIEQYF
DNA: TGTGCCAGCAGCAAAGCGCCTAATATCGAGCAGTACTTC

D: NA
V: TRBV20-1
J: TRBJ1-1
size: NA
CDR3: CSARRQIEAFF
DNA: TGCAGTGCTAGACGTCAGATTGAAGCTTTCTTT

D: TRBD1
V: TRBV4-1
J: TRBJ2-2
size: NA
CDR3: CASSQEPGGVTGELFF
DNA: TGCGCCAGCAGCCAAGAGCCAGGGGGCGTAACCGGGGAGCTGTTTTTT

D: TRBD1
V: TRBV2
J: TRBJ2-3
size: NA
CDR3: CASKGGGLDTQYF
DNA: TGTGCCAGCAAAGGGGGCGGACTGGATACGCAGTATTTT

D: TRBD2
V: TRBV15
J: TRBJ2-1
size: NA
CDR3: CATSKERDFSYNEQFF
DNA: TGTGCCACCAGCAAGGAGCGGGACTTCTCCTACAATGAGCAGTTCTTC

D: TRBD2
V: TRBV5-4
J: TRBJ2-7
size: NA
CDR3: CASSLLAGGSYEQYF
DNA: TGTGCCAGCAGCTTGTTAGCGGGGGGCTCCTACGAGCAGTACTTC

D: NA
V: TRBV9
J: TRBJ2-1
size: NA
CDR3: CASSPRVGEQFF
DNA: TGTGCCAGCAGCCCCCGGGTCGGTGAGCAGTTCTTC

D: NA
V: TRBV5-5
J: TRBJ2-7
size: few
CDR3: CASSLEWSSYEQYF
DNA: TGTGCCAGCAGCTTGGAATGGAGCTCCTACGAGCAGTACTTC

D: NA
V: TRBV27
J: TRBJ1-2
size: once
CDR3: CASSLQAGSYGYTF
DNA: TGTGCCAGCAGTTTACAGGCGGGCTCCTATGGCTACACCTTC

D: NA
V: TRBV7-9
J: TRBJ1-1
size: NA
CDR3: CASSLEPAWTNSNTEAFF
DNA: TGTGCCAGCAGCTTAGAGCCCGCCTGGACAAATTCGAACACTGAAGCTTTCTTT

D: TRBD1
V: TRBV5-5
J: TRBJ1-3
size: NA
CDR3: CASSSRAQGTNTIYF
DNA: TGTGCCAGCAGCTCCCGGGCACAGGGGACGAACACCATATATTTT

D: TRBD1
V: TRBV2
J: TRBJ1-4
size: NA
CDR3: CASRAGQGGEKLFF
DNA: TGTGCCAGCAGGGCGGGACAGGGTGGCGAAAAACTGTTTTTT

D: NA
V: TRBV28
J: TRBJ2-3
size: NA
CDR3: CASRVSGDTQYF
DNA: TGTGCCAGCAGGGTAAGCGGAGATACGCAGTATTTT

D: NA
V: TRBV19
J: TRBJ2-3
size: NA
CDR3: CASSRGDSRTDTQYF
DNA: TGTGCCAGTAGTAGGGGGGACAGCCGCACAGATACGCAGTATTTT

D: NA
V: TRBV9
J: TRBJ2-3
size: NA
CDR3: CASSVAGMGTDTQYF
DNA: TGTGCCAGCAGCGTGGCGGGGATGGGCACAGATACGCAGTATTTT

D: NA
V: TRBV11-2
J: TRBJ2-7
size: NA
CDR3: CASSLDRDEQYF
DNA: TGTGCCAGCAGCTTAGATCGGGACGAGCAGTACTTC

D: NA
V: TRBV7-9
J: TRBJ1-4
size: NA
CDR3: CASSNPGRVEEKLFF
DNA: TGTGCCAGCAGTAACCCCGGCAGGGTAGAAGAAAAACTGTTTTTT

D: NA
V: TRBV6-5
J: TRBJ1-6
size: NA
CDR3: CASRLGGALNSPLHF
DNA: TGTGCCAGCAGGCTGGGAGGGGCGCTTAATTCACCCCTCCACTTT

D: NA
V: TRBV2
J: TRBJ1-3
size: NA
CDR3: CASSAARGAGNTIYF
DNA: TGTGCCAGCAGTGCAGCCCGGGGGGCTGGAAACACCATATATTTT

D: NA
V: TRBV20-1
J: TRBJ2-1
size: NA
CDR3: CSASIGGLTYNEQFF
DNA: TGCAGTGCTAGTATCGGGGGGCTAACTTACAATGAGCAGTTCTTC

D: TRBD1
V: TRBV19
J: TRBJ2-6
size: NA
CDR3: CATNQGAAGANVLTF
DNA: TGTGCCACAAACCAGGGGGCGGCCGGGGCCAACGTCCTGACTTTC

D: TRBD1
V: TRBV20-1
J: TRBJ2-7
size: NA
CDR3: CSARTGYEQYF
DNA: TGCAGTGCGCGGACAGGATACGAGCAGTACTTC

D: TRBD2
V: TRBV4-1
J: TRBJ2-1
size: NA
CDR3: CASSPPASGSNEQFF
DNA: TGCGCCAGCAGCCCCCCGGCTAGCGGGAGTAATGAGCAGTTCTTC

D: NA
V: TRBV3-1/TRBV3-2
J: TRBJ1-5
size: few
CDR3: CASSGGVSPQPQHF
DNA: TGTGCCAGCAGCGGAGGGGTTTCGCCTCAGCCCCAGCATTTT

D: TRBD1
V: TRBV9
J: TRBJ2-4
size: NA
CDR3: CASSLHQPGQGENIQYF
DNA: TGTGCCAGCAGCCTTCATCAGCCGGGACAGGGGGAAAACATTCAGTACTTC

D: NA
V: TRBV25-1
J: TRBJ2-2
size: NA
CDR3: CASSVKETGELFF
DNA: TGTGCCAGCAGTGTCAAGGAGACCGGGGAGCTGTTTTTT

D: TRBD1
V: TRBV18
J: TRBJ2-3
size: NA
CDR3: CASSPVRTGRDTQYF
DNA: TGTGCCAGCTCACCGGTGAGGACAGGGAGAGATACGCAGTATTTT

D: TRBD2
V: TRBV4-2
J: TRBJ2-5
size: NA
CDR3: CASSQGTSGGGETQYF
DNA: TGTGCCAGCAGCCAGGGGACTAGCGGGGGGGGAGAGACCCAGTACTTC

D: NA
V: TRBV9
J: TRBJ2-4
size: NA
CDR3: CASSARTVGNIQYF
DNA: TGTGCCAGCAGCGCCCGGACAGTGGGGAACATTCAGTACTTC

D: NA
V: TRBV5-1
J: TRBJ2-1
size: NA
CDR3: CASSFAGDFSYNEQFF
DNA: TGCGCCAGCAGCTTCGCCGGGGACTTCTCCTACAATGAGCAGTTCTTC

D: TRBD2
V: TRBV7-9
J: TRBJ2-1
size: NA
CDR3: CASSLFSGRVNEQFF
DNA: TGTGCCAGCAGCTTATTTAGCGGGAGGGTGAATGAGCAGTTCTTC

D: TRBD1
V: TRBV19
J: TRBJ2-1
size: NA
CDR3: CASSTGQGVREQFF
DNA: TGTGCCAGTAGTACGGGACAGGGGGTGCGGGAGCAGTTCTTC

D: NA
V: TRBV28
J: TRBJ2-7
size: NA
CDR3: CASSSPLGGGYEQYF
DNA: TGTGCCAGCAGTTCTCCTCTTGGGGGCGGGTACGAGCAGTACTTC

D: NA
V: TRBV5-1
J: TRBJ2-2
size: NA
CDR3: CASTDSANTGELFF
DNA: TGCGCCAGTACCGACAGCGCGAACACCGGGGAGCTGTTTTTT

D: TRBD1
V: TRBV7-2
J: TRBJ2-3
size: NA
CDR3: CASSSQGAVKTDTQYF
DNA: TGTGCCAGCAGCTCACAGGGGGCTGTCAAGACAGATACGCAGTATTTT

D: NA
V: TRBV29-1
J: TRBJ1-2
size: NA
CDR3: CSVAASGGGYTF
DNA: TGCAGCGTCGCGGCCTCAGGCGGGGGCTACACCTTC

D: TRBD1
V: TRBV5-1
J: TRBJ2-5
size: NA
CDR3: CASSRTGLETQYF
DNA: TGCGCCAGCAGCCGGACAGGATTGGAGACCCAGTACTTC

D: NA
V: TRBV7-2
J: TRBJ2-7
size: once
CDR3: CASSLDRFEQYF
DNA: TGTGCCAGCAGCTTAGACAGATTTGAGCAGTACTTC

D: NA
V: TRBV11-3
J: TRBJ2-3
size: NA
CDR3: CASSSNWYDTQYF
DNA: TGTGCCAGCAGTTCCAACTGGTACGATACGCAGTATTTT

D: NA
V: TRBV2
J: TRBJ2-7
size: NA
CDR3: CASGVYPYEQYF
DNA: TGTGCCAGCGGAGTTTACCCCTACGAGCAGTACTTC

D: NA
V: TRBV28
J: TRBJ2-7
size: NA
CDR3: CASSLSPREQYF
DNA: TGTGCCAGCAGTTTATCCCCCCGGGAGCAGTACTTC

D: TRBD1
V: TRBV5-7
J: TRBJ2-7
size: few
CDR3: CASSFLQGAAYEQYF
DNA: TGTGCCAGCAGCTTCCTCCAGGGGGCCGCCTACGAGCAGTACTTC

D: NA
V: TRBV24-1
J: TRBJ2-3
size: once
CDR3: CATSDPRTGGGTDTQYF
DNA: TGTGCCACCAGTGATCCACGGACAGGAGGGGGCACAGATACGCAGTATTTT

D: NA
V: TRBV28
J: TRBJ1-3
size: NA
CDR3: CASRLGLSGNTIYF
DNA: TGTGCCAGCCGGTTGGGACTTTCTGGAAACACCATATATTTT